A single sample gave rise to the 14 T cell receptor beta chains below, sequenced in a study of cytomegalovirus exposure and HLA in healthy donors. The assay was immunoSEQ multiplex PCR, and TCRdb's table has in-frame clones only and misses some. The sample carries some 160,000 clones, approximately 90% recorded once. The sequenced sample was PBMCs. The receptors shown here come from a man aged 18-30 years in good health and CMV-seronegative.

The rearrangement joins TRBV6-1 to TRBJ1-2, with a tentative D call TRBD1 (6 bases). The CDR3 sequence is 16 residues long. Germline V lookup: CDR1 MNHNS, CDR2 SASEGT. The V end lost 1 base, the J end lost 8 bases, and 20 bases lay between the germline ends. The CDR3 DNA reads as TGTGCCAGCAGTGAAGTCCACCGGGACAACATATGGGGCTACACCTTC. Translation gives CASSEVHRDNIWGYTF.

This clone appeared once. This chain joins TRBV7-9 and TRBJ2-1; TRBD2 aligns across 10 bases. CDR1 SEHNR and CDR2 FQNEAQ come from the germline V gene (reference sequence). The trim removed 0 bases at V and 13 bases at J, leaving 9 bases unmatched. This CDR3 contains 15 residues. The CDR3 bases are TGTGCCAGCAGCTTAGCGGGGGAGCGGGAGGGCCTCCAGTTCTTC. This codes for CASSLAGEREGLQFF.

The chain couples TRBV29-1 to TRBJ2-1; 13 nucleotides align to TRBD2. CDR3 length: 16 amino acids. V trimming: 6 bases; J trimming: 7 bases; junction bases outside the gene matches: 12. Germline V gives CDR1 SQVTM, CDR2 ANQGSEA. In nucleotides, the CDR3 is TGCAGCGTAGCAAAACTAGCGGGAGGGCCTCTAAATGAGCAGTTCTTC. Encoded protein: CSVAKLAGGPLNEQFF.

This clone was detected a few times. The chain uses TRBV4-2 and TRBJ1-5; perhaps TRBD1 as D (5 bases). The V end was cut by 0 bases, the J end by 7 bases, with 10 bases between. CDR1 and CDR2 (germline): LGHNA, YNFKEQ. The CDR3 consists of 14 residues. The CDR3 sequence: CASSQERRGQPQHF. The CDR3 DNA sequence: TGTGCCAGCAGCCAAGAGAGGCGGGGCCAGCCCCAGCATTTT.

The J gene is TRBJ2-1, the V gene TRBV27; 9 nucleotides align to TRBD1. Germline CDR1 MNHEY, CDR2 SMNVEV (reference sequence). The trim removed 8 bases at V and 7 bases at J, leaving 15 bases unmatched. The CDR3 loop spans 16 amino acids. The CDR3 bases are TGTGCCAGCGTCGGTGGGACAGGGTACCTAACTAATGAGCAGTTCTTC. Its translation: CASVGGTGYLTNEQFF.

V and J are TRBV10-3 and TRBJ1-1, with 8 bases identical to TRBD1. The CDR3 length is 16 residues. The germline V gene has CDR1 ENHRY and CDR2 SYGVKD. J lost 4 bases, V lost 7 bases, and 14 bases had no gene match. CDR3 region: CAITETGDYSGTEAFF. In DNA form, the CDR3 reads TGTGCCATCACCGAGACAGGGGACTATTCAGGCACTGAAGCTTTCTTT.

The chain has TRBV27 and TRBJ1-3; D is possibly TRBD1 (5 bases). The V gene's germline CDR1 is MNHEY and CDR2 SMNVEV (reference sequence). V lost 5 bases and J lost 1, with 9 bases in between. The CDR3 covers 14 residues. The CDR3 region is CASSPGTSGNTIYF. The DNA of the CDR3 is TGTGCCAGCAGTCCCGGGACTTCTGGAAACACCATATATTTT.

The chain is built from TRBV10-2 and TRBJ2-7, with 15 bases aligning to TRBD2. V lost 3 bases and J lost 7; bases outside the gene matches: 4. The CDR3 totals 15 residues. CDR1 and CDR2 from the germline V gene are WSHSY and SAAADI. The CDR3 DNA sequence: TGCGCCAGCAGTGACTGGACTAGCGGGGGGGTGGAGCAGTACGTC. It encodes CASSDWTSGGVEQYV.

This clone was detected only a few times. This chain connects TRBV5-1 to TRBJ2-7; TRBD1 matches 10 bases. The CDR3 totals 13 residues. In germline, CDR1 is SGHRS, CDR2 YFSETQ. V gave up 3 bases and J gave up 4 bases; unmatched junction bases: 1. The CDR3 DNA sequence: TGCGCCAGCAGCTGGGGACAGGGGTACGAGCAGTACTTC. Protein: CASSWGQGYEQYF.

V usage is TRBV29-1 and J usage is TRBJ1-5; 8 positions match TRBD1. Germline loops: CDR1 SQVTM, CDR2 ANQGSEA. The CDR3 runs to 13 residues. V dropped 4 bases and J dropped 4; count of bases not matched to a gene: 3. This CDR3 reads CSVGTGLNQPQHF. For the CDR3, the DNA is TGCAGCGTTGGGACAGGGTTGAATCAGCCCCAGCATTTT.

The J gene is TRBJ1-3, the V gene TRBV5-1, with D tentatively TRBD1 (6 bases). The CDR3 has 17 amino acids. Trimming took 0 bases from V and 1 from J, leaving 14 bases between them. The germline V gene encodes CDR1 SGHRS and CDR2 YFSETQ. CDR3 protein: CASSLAVIGGSGNTIYF. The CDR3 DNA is TGCGCCAGCAGCTTGGCCGTAATAGGGGGTTCTGGAAACACCATATATTTT.

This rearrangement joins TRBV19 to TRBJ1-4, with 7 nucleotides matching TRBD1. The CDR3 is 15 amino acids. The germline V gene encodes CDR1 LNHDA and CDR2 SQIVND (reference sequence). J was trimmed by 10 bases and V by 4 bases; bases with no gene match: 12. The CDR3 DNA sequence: TGTGCCAGTAGTAGCGGTCAGGGGGTCATCGGAAAACTGTTTTTT. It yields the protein CASSSGQGVIGKLFF.

The CDR3 spells CASSFDYSYEQYF. CDR3 coding DNA: TGTGCCAGCAGCTTCGACTACTCCTACGAGCAGTACTTC. The genes are TRBV5-4 and TRBJ2-7, with D maybe TRBD2 (5 bases). The CDR3 covers 13 residues. Germline CDR1 is SGHNT and CDR2 is YYREEE (reference sequence). V was shortened by 2 bases and J by 0 bases, with 6 bases between the two germline ends. The whole variable domain, remainder taken from reference TRBV5-4 and TRBJ2-7, is ETGVTQSPTHLIKTRGQQVTLRCSSQSGHNTVSWYQQALGQGPQFIFQYYREEENGRGNFPPRFSGLQFPNYSSELNVNALELDDSALYLCASSFDYSYEQYFGPGTRLTVT.

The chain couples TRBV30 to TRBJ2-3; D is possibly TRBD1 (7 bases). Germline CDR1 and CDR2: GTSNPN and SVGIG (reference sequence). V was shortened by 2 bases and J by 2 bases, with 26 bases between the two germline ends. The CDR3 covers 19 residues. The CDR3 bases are TGTGCCTGGAGTAACATACAAGGGAACAGGGGAGGAAACACAGATACGCAGTATTTT. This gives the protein CAWSNIQGNRGGNTDTQYF.